The T cell receptor (beta chain) described here comes from a study of blood T cell repertoires in COVID-19. Study context: From the United States, Italy and Spain came samples of acute and convalescent COVID-19. T cells, B-cell-depleted T cells, or PBMCs supplied cDNA or gDNA.

This clone was seen only once. Trimming cost V 6 bases and J 4 bases; bases outside gene matches: 0. In germline, CDR1 is SNHLY, CDR2 FYNNEI. CDR3 length: 12 amino acids. In the source study's methods: Nucleated cell counts were estimated from reference gene primer amplification. Produced via immunoSEQ multiplex PCR; TCRdb's table is partial and in-frame only. From that table come the V and J calls and clone size; the DNA was used to work out D and trimming. The sample carries some 99,000 clones, roughly 80% recorded once. The rearrangement joins TRBV2 to TRBJ2-5, with 9 positions matching TRBD1. Specimen: peripheral blood. The sequence was collected from an elderly woman with acute or convalescent COVID-19. The chain's CDR3 is CASRGQGETQYF. The CDR3 DNA is TGTGCCAGCAGGGGACAGGGAGAGACCCAGTACTTC.